This TCR beta chain is drawn from a study of blood T cell repertoires in COVID-19 (dated by TCRdb to about 2020). Regarding the research as a whole: Collaborator samples came from the United States, Italy and Spain and covered acute and convalescent phases of COVID-19. The material from the prospective study consisted of cDNA or gDNA derived from T cells, B-cell-depleted T cells, or PBMCs. Subjects who had been exposed to COVID-19, were actively infected with it, or had recovered from it provided the deeply sampled blood TCRbeta repertoires that made up the dataset. The repertoires were released in a freely available public database intended as a resource for research on the immune response to SARS-CoV-2. Samples came from the ongoing ImmuneRACE study (first 160 participants) plus 1,254 subjects from 6 global collaborators. The sample metadata nearly always contained a de-identified subject ID, COVID-19 status, age in years and sex. HLA class I and class II types, where available, came from metadata supplied by the sample provider rather than from assay-based typing. What the study reported, not specific to this receptor: The quantity of clinical and demographic metadata differed by source and by participant and was supplied without curation.

V is cut back by 4 bases and J by 4 bases, with 6 bases in the junction unmatched. Looking up the germline V gene yields CDR1 SGDLS and CDR2 YYNGEE. The CDR3 runs 15 residues from the cysteine to the phenylalanine. The entry retains the CDR3 DNA only, 45 bases that are in frame from base 1. Regarding this clone: Its recognized antigen is unknown. No quality values exist for individual bases; no much larger clone is one base distant.

TCRbeta CDR3 regions were amplified from genomic DNA using the immunoSEQ Assay, a bias-controlled multiplex PCR. Processing in the source paper ran as follows. The number of nucleated cells in each sample was estimated by amplification of reference gene primers within the assay. To quantify the absolute abundance of each unique TCRbeta CDR3 rearrangement, sequence reads were collapsed and filtered. For each sample, productive Simpson clonality was calculated as the square root of Simpson's diversity index across productive rearrangements. Here the immuneACCESS table is served through TCRdb, limited to in-frame sequences with V and J called. Missing clones are a known gap in these copies; in checked studies unresolved V genes cover under half, and the rest lacks a known reason. The V and J calls and clone size are taken from that table; D and trimming were inferred from the DNA. The sample yields 200,000 to 250,000 clones; under 90% were counted once. The ten most abundant clones make up roughly 1.8% of the sample.

Participants in the prospective study were enrolled through a virtual design, were aged 18 to 89 years, and lived in 24 United States geographic areas. Cohort assignment in the prospective study relied on participant-reported clinical history from a screening survey and a study questionnaire. Recovered participants in ImmuneRACE Cohort 3 were defined by two consecutive negative NP/OP PCR tests, clearance by a healthcare professional, or resolution of symptoms. In the prospective study, mobile phlebotomists collected whole blood, serum and a nasopharyngeal or oropharyngeal swab from each participant. Over a roughly 2-month period, participants in the prospective study had the option of providing additional blood draws and questionnaires. Before DNA extraction, prospective study blood samples were shipped either frozen or at room temperature.

Sample: PBMCs or T cells enriched from blood (not recorded which). This clonotype was obtained from a man in his sixties who had recovered from COVID-19. This sequence uses TRBV9 and TRBJ2-5; 11 bases in the junction line up with TRBD1. This receptor carries the CDR3 CASSYSGTGGETQYF. The base sequence is TGTGCCAGCAGCTATTCCGGGACAGGGGGAGAGACCCAGTACTTC. When the CDR3 is completed using the reference TRBV9 and TRBJ2-5 genes on either side, the full variable domain is DSGVTQTPKHLITATGQRVTLRCSPRSGDLSVYWYQQSLDQGLQFLIQYYNGEERAKGNILERFSAQQFPDLHSELNLSSLELGDSALYFCASSYSGTGGETQYFGPGTRLLVL.